The source of this TCR beta chain is a study of blood T cell repertoires in COVID-19. At the level of the study: There were acute and convalescent COVID-19 samples, and they came from the United States, Italy and Spain.

The table came from immunoSEQ multiplex PCR; TCRdb's copy has only in-frame clones and leaves some out. This table has over 300,000 clones, around 90% appearing once. J lost 7 bases, V lost 5 bases, and 11 bases had no gene match. Looked up from germline, CDR1 is SGHNT and CDR2 is YYREEE (reference sequence). This CDR3 spans 14 amino acids. This chain connects TRBV5-4 to TRBJ2-7, with 8 bases aligning to TRBD1. The receptor comes from a man aged 18 to 29 with active or convalescent COVID-19. The sample consisted of peripheral blood. CDR3 DNA sequence: TGTGCCAGCAGAGGGGCAGGGGGCGTGAGGGAGCAGTACTTC. Protein product: CASRGAGGVREQYF.